Shown below are 27 T cell receptor beta chains from a single sample sequenced in a study of spatial heterogeneity in lung cancer (dated by TCRdb to about 2019). Library generation was performed with 5' RACE. Sequencer: NextSeq 500. TCRdb reprocessed the public reads (quality trimming at Q25 with fastp, clone calling with MiXCR) and kept in-frame beta chains. For every CDR3 protein sequence, its rows merge into one entry that carries the most common genes and DNA. The sample table contains about 10,000 distinct CDR3 sequences; only one count was recorded for about 21% of them. About two fifths of the sample lies in the top ten. The sample's time point label, in plain terms: blood at routine non-recurrence follow-up after resection. This specimen consisted of PBMCs, obtained at follow-up. These receptors were collected from a male donor with early-stage non-small cell lung cancer.

CDR3 nucleotides: TGTGCCAGCAGGCGGACAGGGGTAACCTACGAGCAGTACTTC. Amino acids: CASRRTGVTYEQYF. The chain links TRBV27 to TRBJ2-7, with 9 positions matching TRBD1. The CDR3 runs 14 residues. Germline V lookup: CDR1 MNHEY, CDR2 SMNVEV (reference sequence). The V segment lost 6 bases and the J segment 2 bases; nucleotides outside the gene matches: 5.

The chain couples TRBV28 to TRBJ1-1, with 8 bases identical to TRBD1. Unmatched junction bases numbered 9, after V lost 7 bases and J lost 8 bases. CDR1 and CDR2 from the germline V gene are MDHEN and SYDVKM. The CDR3 loop spans 13 amino acids. In nucleotides, the CDR3 is TGTGCCAGCACCCAACCAGGACAGGGCGAAGCTTTCTTT. Amino acid sequence: CASTQPGQGEAFF. The full variable domain, rest sourced from reference TRBV28 and TRBJ1-1, is DVKVTQSSRYLVKRTGEKVFLECVQDMDHENMFWYRQDPGLGLRLIYFSYDVKMKEKGDIPEGYSVSREKKERFSLILESASTNQTSMYLCASTQPGQGEAFFGQGTRLTVV.

This clonotype was seen at least ten times. The chain couples TRBV2 to TRBJ2-2; no reliable D call. The germline V gene has CDR1 SNHLY and CDR2 FYNNEI. V lost 5 bases and J 1 base, leaving 5 bases between the germline ends. This CDR3 has 13 amino acids. The CDR3 coding sequence is TGTGCCAGCAGTCCGCAGAACACCGGGGAGCTGTTTTTT. It is translated as CASSPQNTGELFF.

This clonotype was picked up many times. The rearrangement uses TRBV28 and TRBJ1-1, with 8 bases matching TRBD1. Germline V lookup: CDR1 MDHEN, CDR2 SYDVKM. Germline trimming cut 5 bases from V and 1 base from J; bases unmatched to any gene: 18. The CDR3 runs 19 residues. The CDR3 nucleotides are TGTGCCAGCAGTGTTCCCCTCCCTTATGACAGGGGCAAGAACACTGAAGCTTTCTTT. This encodes CASSVPLPYDRGKNTEAFF.

This clonotype was detected only a few times. The genes are TRBV29-1 and TRBJ1-1, with unresolved D. CDR3 size: 14 residues. Germline values: CDR1 SQVTM, CDR2 ANQGSEA. V was shortened by 5 bases and J by 0 bases, with 13 bases between the two germline ends. The CDR3 DNA reads as TGCAGCGTTTTGCAGGAGCTCATGAACACTGAAGCTTTCTTT. It encodes CSVLQELMNTEAFF.

The sample holds many counts of this clonotype. The chain is built from TRBV6-5 and TRBJ1-5; D ambiguous. Trimming removed 5 bases from V and 2 bases from J, with 16 bases in between. The CDR3 has 16 amino acids. CDR1 is MNHEY and CDR2 is SVGAGI in the germline V gene. This CDR3 reads CASSPLGSGGNQPQHF. CDR3 sequence (DNA): TGTGCCAGCAGTCCCCTGGGGAGCGGGGGCAATCAGCCCCAGCATTTT.

This clonotype occurred many times. The CDR3, as DNA: TGCGCCAGCAGCTTACAGGGGGATCGCTATGGCTACACCTTC. Translating it yields CASSLQGDRYGYTF. This sequence joins TRBV5-1 and TRBJ1-2, with 8 bases fitting TRBD1. The J segment lost 4 bases and the V segment lost 2 bases, leaving 4 bases of the junction unmatched. Germline V gene lookup returns CDR1 SGHRS and CDR2 YFSETQ. The CDR3 is made up of 14 amino acids.

The CDR3 DNA reads as TGCGCCAGCAGCTTATACACAGATACGCAGTATTTT. This codes for CASSLYTDTQYF. V is TRBV5-1 and J is TRBJ2-3; D not certain. The CDR3 consists of 12 residues. V shed 2 bases and J shed 2 bases, with 3 bases lying between them. From germline, CDR1 is SGHRS and CDR2 YFSETQ.

Many counts were recorded for this clonotype. The chain employs TRBV6-2 or TRBV6-3 and TRBJ2-7, with D perhaps matching TRBD1 (6 bases). Germline V gene lookup returns CDR1 MNHEY and CDR2 SVGEGT. V was shortened by 4 bases and J by 2 bases, with 12 bases between the two germline ends. The CDR3 runs to 14 residues. The CDR3 region has the DNA TGTGCCAGCAGTTCCATGACAGGAACCTACGAGCAGTACTTC. This translates into CASSSMTGTYEQYF.

This clonotype has at least ten counts. The V and J genes are TRBV4-3 and TRBJ2-3, with D perhaps TRBD2 (5 bases). The V gene lost 2 bases and the J gene lost 5 bases, with 17 bases spanning the gap. The CDR3 spans 16 residues. Germline V gives CDR1 LGHNA, CDR2 YSLEER. The CDR3 nucleotides are TGCGCCAGCAGCCAAACAATCGACCGGAGGATAGATACGCAGTATTTT. Translating gives CASSQTIDRRIDTQYF.

This clonotype was recorded many times. V gene TRBV6-2 or TRBV6-3 combines with J gene TRBJ2-7; D call uncertain. Germline V lookup: CDR1 MNHEY, CDR2 SVGEGT. V lost 0 bases and J 6 bases, leaving 12 bases between the germline ends. CDR3 length equals 14 residues. CDR3 residues: CASSYSLDLTEQYF. The CDR3 DNA reads TGTGCCAGCAGTTACTCCCTCGACCTGACCGAGCAGTACTTC.

By share, this clonotype ranks as medium-sized. CDR3 DNA: TGTGCCAGTCAGCGCGAAGGGGGCCGTGAGCAGTTCTTC. Translated: CASQREGGREQFF. This sequence joins TRBV19 and TRBJ2-1, with TRBD1 matching over 7 bases. With V trimmed by 8 bases and J by 9 bases, 10 bases remained unmatched. This CDR3 has 13 residues. Germline lookup yields CDR1 LNHDA and CDR2 SQIVND (reference sequence).

The sample holds many counts of this clonotype. The chain has TRBV18 and TRBJ2-3; possibly TRBD1 for D (5 bases). V was cut by 6 bases and J by 5 bases, with 15 bases left in between. CDR1 and CDR2 from the germline V gene are KGHSH and LQKENI. CDR3 length: 14 residues. The CDR3: CASSSRTGRDTQYF. CDR3 bases: TGTGCCAGCTCCTCGCGTACAGGACGAGATACGCAGTATTTT.

This clonotype has just a few counts. This sequence joins TRBV28 and TRBJ2-7; D possibly uses TRBD1 or TRBD2 (6 bases each). CDR1 and CDR2 (germline): MDHEN, SYDVKM. Deletions cut 11 bases from V and 1 base from J, with 12 bases between. There are 12 residues in the CDR3. This CDR3 is CASQGGSYEQYF. CDR3 DNA: TGTGCCTCCCAAGGGGGGTCCTACGAGCAGTACTTC.

V usage is TRBV27 and J usage is TRBJ1-2; D is possibly TRBD1 (5 bases). Germline V gene data show CDR1 as MNHEY and CDR2 as SMNVEV (reference sequence). V was shortened by 2 bases and J by 5 bases, with 15 bases between the two germline ends. The CDR3 loop spans 15 amino acids. Written as DNA, the CDR3 is TGTGCCAGCAGTTTAGGGGCAGGGAGAGGATATGGCTACACCTTC. It translates to CASSLGAGRGYGYTF.

The rearrangement uses TRBV12-3 or TRBV12-4 and TRBJ1-1; D is unresolved. V lost 5 bases, J lost 7 bases, and 14 bases lay in between. There are 13 residues in the CDR3. The CDR3 sequence is CASSLQLELEAFF. CDR3 nucleotide sequence: TGTGCCAGCAGTCTCCAGCTGGAGCTTGAAGCTTTCTTT.

This clonotype occurred many times. This chain links TRBV6-1 with TRBJ1-5; D is uncertain. Trimming removed 4 bases at V and 8 bases at J, with 12 bases between. Germline-derived CDR1 and CDR2 are MNHNS and SASEGT. The CDR3 consists of 13 residues. The CDR3 sequence: CASSASGVKPQHF. In DNA form, the CDR3 reads TGTGCCAGCAGTGCATCCGGTGTTAAGCCCCAGCATTTT.

In its sample, this clonotype was seen a few times. This chain joins TRBV6-2 or TRBV6-3 and TRBJ2-7; possible D gene TRBD1, 6 bases. CDR1 is MNHEY and CDR2 is SVGEGT in the germline V gene. This CDR3 is 19 amino acids long. V was shortened by 9 bases and J by 0 bases, with 30 bases between the two germline ends. CDR3 in amino acids: CASRRARTAIDYFSYEQYF. Written as DNA, the CDR3 is TGTGCCAGTCGAAGGGCCCGGACAGCAATTGACTACTTCTCCTACGAGCAGTACTTC.

This clonotype is medium-sized. This rearrangement joins TRBV28 to TRBJ2-1, with TRBD2 matching over 9 bases. Per germline, CDR1 MDHEN and CDR2 SYDVKM. Unmatched junction bases numbered 8, after V lost 4 bases and J lost 1 base. The CDR3 totals 17 residues. In nucleotides, the CDR3 is TGTGCCAGCAGTTCTCAAACGCTAGCGGGGTCCTACAATGAGCAGTTCTTC. Amino acids: CASSSQTLAGSYNEQFF.

This clonotype is labeled medium-sized. The rearrangement uses TRBV10-2 and TRBJ2-2; D is possibly TRBD1 (5 bases). This CDR3 comprises 17 residues. Germline lookup yields CDR1 WSHSY and CDR2 SAAADI. Trimming stripped 0 bases from V and 5 bases from J, with 16 bases between. The CDR3 DNA follows: TGCGCCAGCAGTGAGTCGACAGCGAATCTGAATACCGGGGAGCTGTTTTTT. Translating gives CASSESTANLNTGELFF.

Here the CDR3 DNA reads TGTGCCAGCAGTGAACGGGCCCCAACCTACAATGAGCAGTTCTTC. This codes for CASSERAPTYNEQFF. The rearrangement uses TRBV2 and TRBJ2-1; D gene uncertain. V was shortened by 2 bases and J by 2 bases, with 10 bases between the two germline ends. Germline assignment: CDR1 SNHLY and CDR2 FYNNEI. The CDR3 has 15 residues.

In this sample, this clonotype turned up many times. The CDR3 sequence: CASTKRGEGTNQPQHF. In DNA form, the CDR3 reads TGTGCCAGTACCAAGAGGGGAGAAGGTACCAATCAGCCCCAGCATTTT. The chain carries TRBV19 and TRBJ1-5, with a possible D match to TRBD1 (5 bases). The germline gives CDR1 LNHDA, CDR2 SQIVND (reference sequence). This CDR3 comprises 16 residues. The V gene lost 7 bases and the J gene lost 3 bases, with 19 bases spanning the gap.

This clonotype has a count of ten or more. V gene TRBV7-9 combines with J gene TRBJ2-3, with TRBD1 as a possible D gene (6 bases). Germline CDR1 SEHNR, CDR2 FQNEAQ (reference sequence). The CDR3 consists of 14 residues. Trimming shortened V by 7 bases and J by 5 bases, and 16 bases separated the two germline ends. The CDR3 here is CASTPGTTGDTQYF. The DNA for the CDR3 is TGTGCCAGCACACCCGGGACGACAGGAGATACGCAGTATTTT. Based on the CDR3 plus reference TRBV7-9 and TRBJ2-3, the full variable domain is DTGVSQNPRHKITKRGQNVTFRCDPISEHNRLYWYRQTLGQGPEFLTYFQNEAQLEKSRLLSDRFSAERPKGSFSTLEIQRTEQGDSAMYLCASTPGTTGDTQYFGPGTRLTVL.

Many counts were recorded for this clonotype. The rearrangement uses TRBV24-1 and TRBJ1-3; tentatively, D is TRBD1 (5 bases). The CDR3 contains 20 residues. Germline lookup yields CDR1 KGHDR and CDR2 SFDVKD. V was pared by 10 bases and J by 0 bases, with 30 bases between. The CDR3: CATPPKRSSRDRHSGNTIYF. The DNA of the CDR3 is TGTGCCACTCCCCCCAAGAGGTCCTCCCGGGACCGGCACTCTGGAAACACCATATATTTT.

The CDR3 spells CATQGAGSYEQYF. The CDR3 DNA is TGTGCCACCCAGGGAGCCGGCTCCTACGAGCAGTACTTC. The chain joins TRBV24-1 to TRBJ2-7; perhaps D is TRBD1 or TRBD2 (5 bases each). V gave up 9 bases and J gave up 0 bases, with 11 bases separating them. This CDR3 comprises 13 residues. Germline V gene data show CDR1 as KGHDR and CDR2 as SFDVKD.

Written as DNA, the CDR3 is TGTGCCATCAGTGAGTCTCGGGAAAAACTGTTTTTT. Its translation: CAISESREKLFF. The J gene is TRBJ1-4, the V gene TRBV10-3; no definite D call. Germline CDR1 and CDR2: ENHRY and SYGVKD. Trimming removed 0 bases at V and 8 bases at J, with 4 bases between. This CDR3 is built from 12 residues.

In nucleotides, the CDR3 is TGTGCCAGCAGTCCCCCCAGACTAGTGGACAATGAGCAGTTCTTC. Residues: CASSPPRLVDNEQFF. The rearrangement links TRBV12-3 or TRBV12-4 to TRBJ2-1; weak D call: TRBD2 (6 bases). V was trimmed by 5 bases and J by 5 bases, leaving 16 bases between them. This CDR3 comprises 15 residues.